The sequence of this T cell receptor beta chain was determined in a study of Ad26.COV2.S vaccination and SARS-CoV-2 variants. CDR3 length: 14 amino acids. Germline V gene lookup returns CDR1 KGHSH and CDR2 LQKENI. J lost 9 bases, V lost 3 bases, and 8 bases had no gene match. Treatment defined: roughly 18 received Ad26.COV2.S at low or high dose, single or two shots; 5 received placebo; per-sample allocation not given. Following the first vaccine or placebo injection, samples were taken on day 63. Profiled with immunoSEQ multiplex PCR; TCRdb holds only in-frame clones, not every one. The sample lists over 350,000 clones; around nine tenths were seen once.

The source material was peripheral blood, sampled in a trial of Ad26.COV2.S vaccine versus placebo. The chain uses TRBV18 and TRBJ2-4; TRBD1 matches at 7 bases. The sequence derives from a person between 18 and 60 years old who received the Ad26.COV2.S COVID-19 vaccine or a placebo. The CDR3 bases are TGTGCCAGCTCACCGCAGGGGGAGCAGGGCATTCAGTACTTC. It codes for CASSPQGEQGIQYF.